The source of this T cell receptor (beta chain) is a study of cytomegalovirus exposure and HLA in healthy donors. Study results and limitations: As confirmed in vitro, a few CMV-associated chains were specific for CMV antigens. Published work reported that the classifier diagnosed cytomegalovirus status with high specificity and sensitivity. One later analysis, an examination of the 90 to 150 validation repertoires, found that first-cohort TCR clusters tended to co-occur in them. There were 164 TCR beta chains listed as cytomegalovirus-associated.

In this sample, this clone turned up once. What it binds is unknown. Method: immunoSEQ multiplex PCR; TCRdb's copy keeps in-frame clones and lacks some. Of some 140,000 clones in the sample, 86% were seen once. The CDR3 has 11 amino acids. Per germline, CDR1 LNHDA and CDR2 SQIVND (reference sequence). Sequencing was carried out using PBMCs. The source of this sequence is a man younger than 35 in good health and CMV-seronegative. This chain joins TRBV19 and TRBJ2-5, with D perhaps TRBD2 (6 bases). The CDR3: CRGGVQETQYF. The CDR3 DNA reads TGTAGGGGCGGGGTCCAAGAGACCCAGTACTTC.